The 13 T cell receptor beta chains below all came from one sample that was sequenced in a study of blood T cell repertoires in COVID-19. The protocol was immunoSEQ multiplex PCR, while the TCRdb copy is restricted to in-frame clones and leaves out a portion. Of about 380,000 clones listed, about 88% are singletons. Sample: PBMCs or T cells enriched from blood (not recorded which). All receptors derive from a woman in her late teens or twenties who had recovered from COVID-19.

V gene TRBV6-1 combines with J gene TRBJ1-5; D remains unclear. The CDR3 loop spans 16 amino acids. Trimming removed 5 bases at V and 0 bases at J, with 14 bases between. CDR1 MNHNS and CDR2 SASEGT come from the germline V gene. CDR3 in DNA: TGTGCCAGCAGTAAAGGGCGGCAGAATAGCAATCAGCCCCAGCATTTT. Residues: CASSKGRQNSNQPQHF.

This chain joins TRBV27 and TRBJ2-7, with D tentatively TRBD1 (5 bases). This CDR3 is built from 13 residues. Trimming cost V 6 bases and J 3 bases, with 12 bases left between them. Germline CDR1 is MNHEY and CDR2 is SMNVEV (reference sequence). The CDR3 DNA is TGTGCCAGCAGGGGGCTAAACTTCTACGAGCAGTACTTC. Translating it yields CASRGLNFYEQYF.

The gene calls are TRBV14 and TRBJ2-6; the D gene is possibly TRBD2 (6 bases). The CDR3 length is 15 residues. Germline lookup yields CDR1 SGHDN and CDR2 FVKESK. Trimming left V 4 bases short and J 2 bases short, with 9 bases between. The CDR3 DNA sequence: TGTGCCAGCAGCCTAGGAGGGCCTGGGGCCAACGTCCTGACTTTC. Protein: CASSLGGPGANVLTF.

With respect to this clone: The same CDR3 also results from other DNA sequences found in this sample. The gene calls are TRBV9 and TRBJ2-7, with D perhaps matching TRBD1 (7 bases). The germline gives CDR1 SGDLS, CDR2 YYNGEE. With 0 bases removed from V and 2 bases from J, the gap between germline ends came to 12 bases. The CDR3 contains 15 residues. The chain's CDR3 is CASSVATGEAYEQYF. The CDR3 DNA follows: TGTGCCAGCAGCGTAGCAACAGGGGAGGCCTACGAGCAGTACTTC. The full variable domain, with the rest looked up from reference TRBV9 and TRBJ2-7, is DSGVTQTPKHLITATGQRVTLRCSPRSGDLSVYWYQQSLDQGLQFLIQYYNGEERAKGNILERFSAQQFPDLHSELNLSSLELGDSALYFCASSVATGEAYEQYFGPGTRLTVT.

This sequence joins TRBV6-5 and TRBJ2-6; D ambiguous. V gave up 6 bases and J gave up 0 bases, with 6 bases separating them. Germline-derived CDR1 and CDR2 are MNHEY and SVGAGI. This CDR3 is built from 14 residues. Here the CDR3 DNA reads TGTGCCAGCAGCCCCTCCTCTGGGGCCAACGTCCTGACTTTC. Translating gives CASSPSSGANVLTF.

Worth noting for this clone: Other DNA sequences of this sample code for an identical CDR3. The chain has TRBV27 and TRBJ2-7, with D hard to call. V lost 0 bases, J lost 0 bases, and 6 bases lay in between. Per germline, CDR1 MNHEY and CDR2 SMNVEV (reference sequence). The CDR3 is 14 amino acids. DNA of the CDR3: TGTGCCAGCAGTTTATCTCCAGGCTCCTACGAGCAGTACTTC. This codes for CASSLSPGSYEQYF.

The chain joins TRBV7-9 to TRBJ1-5; the D gene is possibly TRBD1 (5 bases). This CDR3 region has 14 residues. Trimming removed 0 bases from V and 4 bases from J, with 7 bases in between. Germline-derived CDR1 and CDR2 are SEHNR and FQNEAQ (reference sequence). CDR3 DNA sequence: TGTGCCAGCAGCTTAGCGGGGGGAAATCAGCCCCAGCATTTT. Translation: CASSLAGGNQPQHF.

CDR3 nucleotide sequence: TGTGCCAGCAGCGTAAACAGGGGAAAAGACTATGGCTACACCTTC. Translated, it gives CASSVNRGKDYGYTF. The chain has TRBV9 and TRBJ1-2; TRBD1 matches at 7 bases. Germline lookup yields CDR1 SGDLS and CDR2 YYNGEE. The V and J ends lost 1 base and 3 bases, in that order; junction bases with no gene match: 6. There are 15 residues in the CDR3. The full variable domain, in which reference TRBV9 and TRBJ1-2 provide the parts outside the CDR3, is DSGVTQTPKHLITATGQRVTLRCSPRSGDLSVYWYQQSLDQGLQFLIQYYNGEERAKGNILERFSAQQFPDLHSELNLSSLELGDSALYFCASSVNRGKDYGYTFGSGTRLTVV.

The chain combines TRBV20-1 with TRBJ1-5, with 10 bases matching TRBD1. Germline trimming cut 3 bases from V and 2 bases from J; bases unmatched to any gene: 10. The CDR3 is made up of 17 amino acids. CDR1 DFQATT and CDR2 SNEGSKA come from the germline V gene (reference sequence). CDR3 DNA: TGCAGTGCTAGTTCCGGGACAGGGGCCGTGGGCAATCAGCCCCAGCATTTT. This gives the protein CSASSGTGAVGNQPQHF.

V gene TRBV5-5 combines with J gene TRBJ2-2, with 7 bases matching TRBD1. The CDR3 totals 15 residues. Germline V lookup: CDR1 SGHKS, CDR2 YYEKEE (reference sequence). The junction had 9 bases not matched to a gene; V was cut back by 3 bases and J by 7 bases. The CDR3 loop is CASSWGTGVGGELFF. The CDR3 region has the DNA TGTGCCAGCAGCTGGGGAACAGGGGTAGGCGGGGAGCTGTTTTTT.

A note on this clone: The same CDR3 arises from other DNA sequences in this sample as well. The rearrangement joins TRBV9 to TRBJ1-1, with 7 bases that match TRBD1. Germline V gene sequence: CDR1 SGDLS, CDR2 YYNGEE. The CDR3 runs to 14 residues. Trimming took 3 bases from V and 4 from J; bases not matched to a gene: 6. In DNA form, the CDR3 reads TGTGCCAGCAGCGCGACAGGGCGGGGCACTGAAGCTTTCTTT. Its protein product is CASSATGRGTEAFF.

This clone was recorded once. V is TRBV19 and J is TRBJ1-2, with a tentative D call TRBD1 (5 bases). The CDR3 totals 13 residues. CDR1 LNHDA and CDR2 SQIVND come from the germline V gene (reference sequence). Deletions cut 7 bases from V and 0 bases from J, with 9 bases between. DNA for the CDR3: TGTGCCAGTAACCCAGGGACTAACTATGGCTACACCTTC. Translated, it gives CASNPGTNYGYTF.

J is TRBJ1-2 and V is TRBV19, with D tentatively TRBD1 (5 bases). Germline-derived CDR1 and CDR2 are LNHDA and SQIVND (reference sequence). This CDR3 contains 9 residues. CDR3 coding DNA: TGTCCGGGGGGTTATGGCTACACCTTC. Translation: CPGGYGYTF.